These 26 T cell receptor beta chains were sequenced from one sample in a study of cytomegalovirus exposure and HLA in healthy donors (dated by TCRdb to about 2017). The library was produced with the immunoSEQ multiplex PCR assay. For the multiplex PCR, a mixture combining 60 forward primers for TCR Vbeta segments and 13 reverse primers for TCR Jbeta segments was used. Held by TCRdb, this immuneACCESS table contains in-frame sequences only and omits some clones. Under half of the omission traces to an unresolved V gene where checked; the cause of the rest is unknown. For this sample the table gives more than 110,000 clones, of which around 75% were detected only once. Approximately 1.6% of the sample is in the top ten clones. Sequencing was carried out using PBMCs. The receptors originated from a woman aged 30 to 39 in good health and CMV-seronegative.

This clone was detected ten times or more. This chain links TRBV28 with TRBJ2-7; 7 bases line up with TRBD1. CDR3 size: 18 residues. V was clipped by 4 bases and J by 2 bases; unmatched bases: 17. The germline CDR1 and CDR2 sequences are MDHEN and SYDVKM. CDR3 amino acids: CASSSLHFYRGMTYEQYF. CDR3 nucleotide sequence: TGTGCCAGCAGTTCCCTACACTTTTACAGGGGTATGACCTACGAGCAGTACTTC. Full variable domain (outside the CDR3, taken from reference TRBV28 and TRBJ2-7): DVKVTQSSRYLVKRTGEKVFLECVQDMDHENMFWYRQDPGLGLRLIYFSYDVKMKEKGDIPEGYSVSREKKERFSLILESASTNQTSMYLCASSSLHFYRGMTYEQYFGPGTRLTVT.

The V gene is TRBV5-1, the J gene TRBJ2-1, with D uncertain. Looked up from germline, CDR1 is SGHRS and CDR2 is YFSETQ. Trimming shortened V by 0 bases and J by 3 bases, and 4 bases separated the two germline ends. CDR3 length: 13 amino acids. CDR3 loop: CASSLDSYNEQFF. CDR3 DNA sequence: TGCGCCAGCAGCTTGGACAGCTACAATGAGCAGTTCTTC.

The V gene is TRBV30, the J gene TRBJ1-1; D unclear. Trimming cost V 0 bases and J 2 bases, with 7 bases left between them. CDR3 length: 13 amino acids. Germline V gene lookup returns CDR1 GTSNPN and CDR2 SVGIG (reference sequence). This chain's CDR3 is CAWSVGSNTEAFF. As DNA, the CDR3 is TGTGCCTGGAGTGTAGGTAGCAACACTGAAGCTTTCTTT.

The chain joins TRBV9 to TRBJ1-2; D may be TRBD1 (6 bases). Germline V lookup: CDR1 SGDLS, CDR2 YYNGEE. V was clipped by 4 bases and J by 6 bases, with 16 bases between them. CDR3 size: 14 residues. CDR3 loop: CASSLTGSPDGYTF. The CDR3 DNA is TGTGCCAGCAGCCTTACAGGGTCGCCGGATGGCTACACCTTC.

The chain joins TRBV7-9 to TRBJ2-1; TRBD1 is a possible D gene (6 bases). This CDR3 is built from 14 residues. Trimming pared 5 bases from V and 7 bases from J, leaving 15 bases between. Germline V gene sequence: CDR1 SEHNR, CDR2 FQNEAQ (reference sequence). This CDR3 reads CASSPSRGYNEQFF. DNA of the CDR3: TGTGCCAGCAGCCCCTCAAGGGGGTATAATGAGCAGTTCTTC.

The chain carries TRBV11-3 and TRBJ1-4, with 8 positions matching TRBD1. The CDR3 consists of 16 residues. Looked up from germline, CDR1 is SGHNT and CDR2 is YENEEA. The trim removed 5 bases at V and 3 bases at J, leaving 8 bases unmatched. CDR3 residues: CASSPGQGLPNEKLFF. The CDR3 nucleotides are TGTGCCAGCAGCCCAGGACAGGGTCTACCTAATGAAAAACTGTTTTTT.

This chain connects TRBV19 to TRBJ1-1, with D uncertain. Germline V gene data show CDR1 as LNHDA and CDR2 as SQIVND (reference sequence). V lost 3 bases and J lost 0, with 20 bases in between. CDR3 length: 18 amino acids. The CDR3 is CASSIGGGSPELNTEAFF. DNA of the CDR3: TGTGCCAGTAGTATCGGCGGTGGGTCACCAGAGTTGAACACTGAAGCTTTCTTT. The entire variable domain, with the rest obtained from reference TRBV19 and TRBJ1-1, is as follows: DGGITQSPKYLFRKEGQNVTLSCEQNLNHDAMYWYRQDPGQGLRLIYYSQIVNDFQKGDIAEGYSVSREKKESFPLTVTSAQKNPTAFYLCASSIGGGSPELNTEAFFGQGTRLTVV.

V usage is TRBV6-6 and J usage is TRBJ2-5; 7 bases match TRBD1. Germline loops: CDR1 MNHNY, CDR2 SVGAGI (reference sequence). The V and J ends lost 5 bases and 1 base, in that order; junction bases with no gene match: 7. The length of the CDR3 is 15 residues. The CDR3 nucleotides are TGTGCCAGCAGTCGGGACAGTACGCTCCAAGAGACCCAGTACTTC. The encoded protein is CASSRDSTLQETQYF.

The rearrangement joins TRBV4-2 to TRBJ1-5; D uncertain. The CDR3 totals 15 residues. Between the trimmed V and J ends, which lost 0 bases and 6 bases, there was a span of 12 bases. Per germline, CDR1 LGHNA and CDR2 YNFKEQ. CDR3 DNA sequence: TGTGCCAGCAGCCAAGAGTACAGAGCAACTCAGCCCCAGCATTTT. As protein: CASSQEYRATQPQHF.

The rearrangement links TRBV28 to TRBJ1-5; D not resolved. With 6 bases removed from V and 6 bases from J, the gap between germline ends came to 18 bases. Germline loops: CDR1 MDHEN, CDR2 SYDVKM. The CDR3 covers 15 residues. CDR3 loop: CASRVQSQAGQPQHF. The CDR3 nucleotides are TGTGCCAGCAGGGTCCAATCCCAGGCGGGTCAGCCCCAGCATTTT.

This chain joins TRBV7-2 and TRBJ2-5, with 8 bases identical to TRBD2. The V gene end was trimmed by 4 bases and the J gene end by 3 bases; junction bases not matched to a gene: 10. This CDR3 has 16 residues. Germline V gene sequence: CDR1 SGHTA, CDR2 FQGNSA. CDR3 nucleotides: TGTGCCAGCAGCTCACCGGGGGGCGGGGGGAAAGAGACCCAGTACTTC. It is translated as CASSSPGGGGKETQYF.

The chain couples TRBV27 to TRBJ2-2, with 10 bases fitting TRBD1. The germline V gene has CDR1 MNHEY and CDR2 SMNVEV (reference sequence). The CDR3 runs 17 residues. V trimming: 8 bases; J trimming: 8 bases; junction bases outside the gene matches: 17. The CDR3 bases are TGTGCCAGCGGGATCCGGGACAGGGGTTGGGTATCTGGGGAGCTGTTTTTT. It translates to CASGIRDRGWVSGELFF.

This clone was counted only a few times. The chain employs TRBV27 and TRBJ1-4, with 9 bases identical to TRBD1. Germline V gene lookup returns CDR1 MNHEY and CDR2 SMNVEV (reference sequence). Unmatched junction bases numbered 12, after V lost 5 bases and J lost 8 bases. This CDR3 is 16 amino acids long. The CDR3 DNA follows: TGTGCCAGCAGTCCCACCGGGACAGGGTCGGGCGAAAAACTGTTTTTT. It codes for CASSPTGTGSGEKLFF.

The chain combines TRBV27 with TRBJ1-1; 12 bases are shared with TRBD1. CDR3 size: 18 residues. Unmatched junction bases numbered 11, after V lost 6 bases and J lost 0 bases. Germline assignment: CDR1 MNHEY and CDR2 SMNVEV (reference sequence). The CDR3 DNA follows: TGTGCCAGCAGACCCGGGACAGGGGGCCTCGGATTGAACACTGAAGCTTTCTTT. Translated: CASRPGTGGLGLNTEAFF.

A few counts support this clone. This CDR3 reads CASSTASGRLNTQYF. The CDR3 region has the DNA TGTGCCAGCAGCACCGCTAGCGGTCGATTGAATACGCAGTATTTT. The rearrangement uses TRBV5-6 and TRBJ2-3, with 7 bases lining up with TRBD2. The CDR3 length is 15 residues. Germline trimming cut 4 bases from V and 7 bases from J; bases unmatched to any gene: 12. Germline V gives CDR1 SGHDT, CDR2 YYEEEE.

This chain uses TRBV5-4 with TRBJ2-5; 16 nucleotides agree with TRBD2. The CDR3 length is 17 residues. CDR1 SGHNT and CDR2 YYREEE come from the germline V gene (reference sequence). V was pared by 0 bases and J by 4 bases, with 3 bases of the junction left unmatched. CDR3 DNA: TGTGCCAGCAGCTTGGTGGGACTAGCGGGGGGGCGAGAGACCCAGTACTTC. Translation gives CASSLVGLAGGRETQYF.

The chain carries TRBV11-2 and TRBJ2-1, with a possible D match to TRBD1 (6 bases). The CDR3 extends over 15 amino acids. V lost 4 bases and J 4 bases, leaving 14 bases between the germline ends. The V gene's germline CDR1 is SGHAT and CDR2 FQNNGV. The CDR3 here is CASSYRDTPYNEQFF. The DNA of the CDR3 is TGTGCCAGCAGCTACCGGGACACCCCTTACAATGAGCAGTTCTTC.

The chain is built from TRBV10-3 and TRBJ1-4, with a possible D match to TRBD1 (6 bases). In germline, CDR1 is ENHRY, CDR2 SYGVKD. The CDR3 consists of 15 residues. Trimming took 3 bases from V and 0 from J, leaving 8 bases between them. The CDR3 DNA is TGTGCCATCAGTGATAGGACAGCAACTAATGAAAAACTGTTTTTT. It is translated as CAISDRTATNEKLFF.

This clone came up a few times. The V call is TRBV18, the J call TRBJ2-5; weak D call: TRBD1 (6 bases). Trimming shortened V by 3 bases and J by 5 bases, and 13 bases separated the two germline ends. Germline V lookup: CDR1 KGHSH, CDR2 LQKENI. The CDR3 contains 14 residues. CDR3 amino acids: CASSPTTGFETQYF. The CDR3 nucleotides read TGTGCCAGCTCACCCACGACAGGTTTTGAGACCCAGTACTTC. Based on the CDR3 plus reference TRBV18 and TRBJ2-5, the full variable domain is NAGVMQNPRHLVRRRGQEARLRCSPMKGHSHVYWYRQLPEEGLKFMVYLQKENIIDESGMPKERFSAEFPKEGPSILRIQQVVRGDSAAYFCASSPTTGFETQYFGPGTRLLVL.

This sequence joins TRBV5-1 and TRBJ1-3; 10 nucleotides align to TRBD1. The germline gives CDR1 SGHRS, CDR2 YFSETQ. The junction had 11 bases not matched to a gene; V was cut back by 5 bases and J by 0 bases. The CDR3 has 18 residues. CDR3 amino acids: CASSLIPGQGSSGNTIYF. Written as DNA, the CDR3 is TGCGCCAGCAGTCTAATTCCGGGACAGGGGAGCTCTGGAAACACCATATATTTT.

This chain joins TRBV5-3 and TRBJ2-1; 14 bases match TRBD2. TRBV5-3 is an ORF for which the function is uncertain. J gave up 3 bases and V 4 bases, and 0 bases lay outside the gene matches. The CDR3 is 15 amino acids. CDR3 residues: CARSGTSGSYNEQFF. CDR3 DNA: TGTGCCAGAAGCGGGACTAGCGGGAGCTACAATGAGCAGTTCTTC.

This clone showed up just once. The genes are TRBV28 and TRBJ1-2, with D unclear. V lost 3 bases to trimming and J lost 10 bases, with 18 bases between them. CDR1 is MDHEN, CDR2 SYDVKM, per germline. This CDR3 region has 14 residues. The CDR3 nucleotides read TGTGCCAGCAGTTTCCTACATAGTTCAGGCTACTACACCTTC. Its translation: CASSFLHSSGYYTF.

V usage is TRBV28 and J usage is TRBJ2-7, with D tentatively TRBD1 (5 bases). The germline V gene has CDR1 MDHEN and CDR2 SYDVKM. This CDR3 comprises 12 residues. V lost 6 bases, J lost 6 bases, and 12 bases lay in between. DNA for the CDR3: TGTGCCAGCAGGGGGAACAGGCTCGAGCAGTACTTC. Protein sequence: CASRGNRLEQYF. The whole variable domain, remainder taken from reference TRBV28 and TRBJ2-7, is DVKVTQSSRYLVKRTGEKVFLECVQDMDHENMFWYRQDPGLGLRLIYFSYDVKMKEKGDIPEGYSVSREKKERFSLILESASTNQTSMYLCASRGNRLEQYFGPGTRLTVT.

The chain combines TRBV5-4 with TRBJ2-2; TRBD1 matches at 9 bases. J was trimmed by 4 bases and V by 3 bases; bases with no gene match: 4. The CDR3 is made up of 15 amino acids. Germline V gene data show CDR1 as SGHNT and CDR2 as YYREEE (reference sequence). CDR3 region: CASSSGQGFTGELFF. In DNA form, the CDR3 reads TGTGCCAGCAGCTCGGGACAGGGTTTCACCGGGGAGCTGTTTTTT.

The chain couples TRBV14 to TRBJ1-2; 7 bases line up with TRBD1. This CDR3 region has 12 residues. J was trimmed by 6 bases and V by 5 bases; bases with no gene match: 3. Germline-derived CDR1 and CDR2 are SGHDN and FVKESK. CDR3 nucleotides: TGTGCCAGCAGCGGCCAGGGGGATGGCTACACCTTC. Protein: CASSGQGDGYTF.

As concerns this clone: Relative to the germline gene, one junction end is altered; a read error may explain this. The chain employs TRBV7-7 and TRBJ2-6; D might be TRBD1 (6 bases). CDR1 is SSHAT, CDR2 FNYEAQ, per germline (reference sequence). The CDR3 is 19 residues long. The CDR3 nucleotides read TGTGCTAGCAGCTTAGAGGCACCGGGACAATTCTCTGGGGCCAACGTCCTGACTTTC. It yields the protein CASSLEAPGQFSGANVLTF. The full variable domain, in which reference TRBV7-7 and TRBJ2-6 provide the parts outside the CDR3, is GAGVSQSPRYKVTKRGQDVTLRCDPISSHATLYWYQQALGQGPEFLTYFNYEAQPDKSGLPSDRFSAERPEGSISTLTIQRTEQRDSAMYRCASSLEAPGQFSGANVLTFGAGSRLTVL.